The clone carrying this T cell receptor (beta chain) was seen many times. The CDR3 totals 16 residues. Germline CDR1 reads SGHVS; CDR2 reads FNYEAQ. The V end was cut by 2 bases, the J end by 0 bases, with 11 bases between. TCRdb passed the reads through MiXCR, listing each CDR3 protein once. This table holds 500,000 to 600,000 distinct CDR3 sequences, 16% found once. This entry is derived from a study of T cell repertoires in cytomegalovirus infection. About the study: Evidence of both CMV infection and a matching HLA type came from public TCR beta signatures.

The receptor's source is a human donor in good health (CMV status not recorded). Some clones in this sample may be carry-over from other donors' samples. Specimen: CD8+ T cells from PBMCs. The V call is TRBV7-6, the J call TRBJ2-1; no firm D call. CDR3: CASSLFTPDSYNEQFF. The CDR3 bases are TGTGCCAGCAGCTTATTCACACCGGACTCCTACAATGAGCAGTTCTTC.